Detailed here is one T cell receptor (beta chain). What it recognizes is unknown. The sample is drawn from a study of T cells in narcolepsy. Clones were sequenced by immunoSEQ multiplex PCR, and TCRdb holds only the in-frame ones, with some missing. The repertoire includes approximately 16,000 clones, just under 75% of them detected once, and 11% to 15% sits in the top ten. Broader study findings: Blood of same and different patients, but not healthy controls, reportedly held recurring autoreactive clonotypes.

CDR1 and CDR2 from the germline V gene are WNHNN and SYGVQD (reference sequence). The CDR3 is made up of 21 amino acids. Losses at the gene ends were 3 bases for V and 0 bases for J; bases not matched to a gene: 18. Sequencing used CD45RA- memory CD8+ T cells from PBMCs. The chain employs TRBV10-1 and TRBJ1-5; TRBD1 matches 9 bases. This clonotype originated in a human donor with narcolepsy. In DNA form, the CDR3 reads TGCGCCAGCAGTGATCCCTCCCTCGGACAGGGGAAGGAATATAGCAATCAGCCCCAGCATTTT. Amino acid sequence: CASSDPSLGQGKEYSNQPQHF.